This T cell receptor beta chain was profiled in a study of blood T cell repertoires in COVID-19. For the study at large: There were acute and convalescent COVID-19 samples, and they came from the United States, Italy and Spain. Sample material is recorded as cDNA or gDNA derived from T cells, B-cell-depleted T cells, or PBMCs.

This clone was seen a single time. As originally analysed: Scientists estimated how many nucleated cells there were by amplifying reference gene primers. Clones were sequenced by immunoSEQ multiplex PCR, and TCRdb holds only the in-frame ones, with some missing. V, J and clone size derive from that table, while D and trimming were established from the DNA sequence. Among around 100,000 clones, about 90% were seen once, and the ten largest hold 17%. CDR1 is ENHRY, CDR2 SYGVKD, per germline. The V gene end was trimmed by 0 bases and the J gene end by 10 bases; junction bases not matched to a gene: 9. This CDR3 spans 16 amino acids.

This sequence originates from a man aged 45 to 65 with acute or convalescent COVID-19. This chain links TRBV10-3 with TRBJ1-6; 7 bases match TRBD1. The sequencing sample was made of peripheral blood. The CDR3 sequence: CAISESAGGSGSPLHF. CDR3 DNA: TGTGCCATCAGTGAGTCAGCAGGGGGGTCAGGATCACCCCTCCACTTT.